One and the same sample provided the 24 T cell receptor beta chains below, sequenced in a study of T cell responses to AZD1222 COVID-19 vaccine. Sequencing was performed with immunoSEQ multiplex PCR; in TCRdb, only in-frame clones are kept and a portion is missing. Of about 120,000 clones in the sample, about 93% were seen once. Sequencing was performed on peripheral blood, taken 28 days after the second AZD1222 dose. These receptors originate from an adult who received the AZD1222 COVID-19 vaccine.

This sequence joins TRBV7-2 and TRBJ1-2, with TRBD1 as a possible D gene (5 bases). This CDR3 comprises 15 residues. Germline values: CDR1 SGHTA, CDR2 FQGNSA. Trimming cost V 2 bases and J 2 bases, with 12 bases left between them. The CDR3 bases are TGTGCCAGCAGCTTATCGGTGCAGGGCAACTATGGCTACACCTTC. Translated: CASSLSVQGNYGYTF.

This chain joins TRBV7-2 and TRBJ1-5; 8 positions agree with TRBD1. Germline V gene lookup returns CDR1 SGHTA and CDR2 FQGNSA. The CDR3 length is 13 residues. The ends lost 5 bases at V and 5 bases at J; junction bases unmatched: 2. The CDR3 loop reads CASSPTGDQPQHF. CDR3 coding DNA: TGTGCCAGCAGCCCGACAGGGGATCAGCCCCAGCATTTT.

The chain is built from TRBV6-4 and TRBJ2-1; 9 bases match TRBD2. The V gene's germline CDR1 is MRHNA and CDR2 SNTAGT. CDR3 length: 15 amino acids. After removal of 0 bases from V and 4 bases from J, the junction contained 1 base not matched to a gene. The CDR3 DNA sequence: TGTGCCAGCAGTGACTCGCGGGGGGGGTACAATGAGCAGTTCTTC. Amino acids: CASSDSRGGYNEQFF.

The V gene is TRBV30, the J gene TRBJ2-1; 11 nucleotides match TRBD1. The CDR3 contains 15 residues. Germline V lookup: CDR1 GTSNPN, CDR2 SVGIG (reference sequence). The V and J ends lost 2 bases and 6 bases, in that order; junction bases with no gene match: 6. The CDR3 DNA reads as TGTGCCTGGAGTCCCGGGACAGGGGGTCGCAATGAGCAGTTCTTC. This codes for CAWSPGTGGRNEQFF.

This clone is a singleton in its sample. The V call is TRBV9, the J call TRBJ2-3, with no clear D. The V gene's germline CDR1 is SGDLS and CDR2 YYNGEE. The V end was cut by 4 bases, the J end by 1 base, with 10 bases between. The CDR3 is made up of 14 amino acids. This CDR3 is CASSSRRGTDTQYF. CDR3 DNA: TGTGCCAGCAGCTCCCGACGGGGCACAGATACGCAGTATTTT. The full variable domain, rest sourced from reference TRBV9 and TRBJ2-3, is DSGVTQTPKHLITATGQRVTLRCSPRSGDLSVYWYQQSLDQGLQFLIQYYNGEERAKGNILERFSAQQFPDLHSELNLSSLELGDSALYFCASSSRRGTDTQYFGPGTRLTVL.

The chain recombines TRBV12-5 with TRBJ2-7; the D gene is possibly TRBD2 (6 bases). CDR3 length equals 12 residues. The V and J ends lost 9 bases and 7 bases respectively, with 16 bases between them. The germline V gene encodes CDR1 LGHNT and CDR2 FRNRAP. The CDR3 bases are TGTGCTAGCCGGGGAGGTCCGTTAGAGCAGTACTTC. Amino acid sequence: CASRGGPLEQYF.

The chain joins TRBV7-6 to TRBJ2-2; 12 nucleotides align to TRBD2. Germline V gives CDR1 SGHVS, CDR2 FNYEAQ. CDR3 length: 18 amino acids. The V gene end was trimmed by 1 base and the J gene end by 4 bases; junction bases not matched to a gene: 7. For the CDR3, the DNA is TGTGCCAGCAGCTTAGGACTAGCGGGGGTGAGGAGCACCGGGGAGCTGTTTTTT. It yields the protein CASSLGLAGVRSTGELFF.

The V call is TRBV7-9, the J call TRBJ2-5; D is unresolved. The germline gives CDR1 SEHNR, CDR2 FQNEAQ (reference sequence). V was trimmed by 3 bases and J by 1 base, leaving 9 bases between them. The CDR3 totals 14 residues. CDR3 region: CASSFGSPQETQYF. The CDR3 bases are TGTGCCAGCAGCTTCGGGTCCCCCCAAGAGACCCAGTACTTC.

The chain links TRBV9 to TRBJ2-2; 8 bases line up with TRBD2. CDR1 is SGDLS and CDR2 is YYNGEE in the germline V gene. V was clipped by 0 bases and J by 8 bases; unmatched bases: 9. The CDR3 totals 16 residues. The CDR3 is CASSVGSGGLPGELFF. The DNA of the CDR3 is TGTGCCAGCAGCGTAGGCAGCGGGGGCCTACCTGGGGAGCTGTTTTTT.

V usage is TRBV7-9 and J usage is TRBJ2-1; D is unresolved. Germline CDR1 and CDR2: SEHNR and FQNEAQ (reference sequence). CDR3 length: 12 amino acids. The V end lost 5 bases, the J end lost 9 bases, and 11 bases lay between the germline ends. The DNA of the CDR3 is TGTGCCAGCAGCCCGTCGGGCACTGAGCAGTTCTTC. This gives the protein CASSPSGTEQFF.

This rearrangement joins TRBV7-2 to TRBJ2-7, with D possibly TRBD2 on 6 matching bases. CDR1 is SGHTA, CDR2 FQGNSA, per germline. The length of the CDR3 is 14 residues. V dropped 5 bases and J dropped 3 bases, with 14 bases sitting between them. CDR3 nucleotide sequence: TGTGCCAGCAGCCCCCCGACGGGGGTCTACGAGCAGTACTTC. This codes for CASSPPTGVYEQYF.

A note on this clone: Compared with germline, one end of the junction differs, possibly owing to a read error. J is TRBJ2-1 and V is TRBV19; 7 bases map to TRBD2. Germline CDR1 is LNHDA and CDR2 is SQIVND (reference sequence). The CDR3 length is 15 residues. CDR3 sequence reads: CASRIAGFSYNEQFF. The CDR3 bases are TGTGCCAGTAGGATAGCGGGTTTCTCCTACAATGAGCAGTTCTTC.

V is TRBV20-1 and J is TRBJ2-3; no definite D call. With 3 bases removed from V and 2 bases from J, the gap between germline ends came to 6 bases. The CDR3 covers 12 residues. Germline V lookup: CDR1 DFQATT, CDR2 SNEGSKA (reference sequence). CDR3 region: CSASPATDTQYF. The CDR3 DNA follows: TGCAGTGCTAGTCCTGCCACAGATACGCAGTATTTT.

This CDR3 is CASSYSPNRNSPLHF. DNA for the CDR3: TGTGCCAGCAGTTACTCACCGAATCGGAATTCACCCCTCCACTTT. This chain links TRBV6-5 with TRBJ1-6; D is undetermined. This CDR3 contains 15 residues. CDR1 and CDR2 (germline): MNHEY, SVGAGI. The V and J ends lost 0 bases and 7 bases respectively, with 10 bases between them.

The V call is TRBV27, the J call TRBJ2-5; D might be TRBD1 (6 bases). The V and J ends lost 9 bases and 2 bases respectively, with 19 bases between them. Germline assignment: CDR1 MNHEY and CDR2 SMNVEV (reference sequence). The CDR3 is 15 amino acids. The DNA for the CDR3 is TGTGCCAGAACAGGGTTTTTAAATCCTCAAGAGACCCAGTACTTC. Protein product: CARTGFLNPQETQYF.

The rearrangement uses TRBV14 and TRBJ2-1, with 8 bases fitting TRBD2. Germline trimming cut 0 bases from V and 3 bases from J; bases unmatched to any gene: 13. The CDR3 length is 19 residues. Germline assignment: CDR1 SGHDN and CDR2 FVKESK. The CDR3, as DNA: TGTGCCAGCAGCCAAGACCCCTCGGCGGGAGGACCTTTCTACAATGAGCAGTTCTTC. The encoded protein is CASSQDPSAGGPFYNEQFF.

The chain has TRBV9 and TRBJ1-2, with D perhaps TRBD1 (6 bases). V lost 6 bases, J lost 7 bases, and 19 bases lay in between. The CDR3 loop spans 14 amino acids. In germline, CDR1 is SGDLS, CDR2 YYNGEE. The CDR3 protein is CASTSQRGAGGYTF. The CDR3 DNA follows: TGTGCCAGCACTTCTCAAAGGGGGGCAGGTGGCTACACCTTC.

The chain recombines TRBV12-3 or TRBV12-4 with TRBJ2-1; the D is unclear. The V and J ends lost 6 bases and 4 bases respectively, with 10 bases between them. The CDR3 is 13 amino acids. The CDR3 protein is CASRIPKYNEQFF. The DNA of the CDR3 is TGTGCCAGCAGGATCCCAAAATACAATGAGCAGTTCTTC.

The chain joins TRBV5-6 to TRBJ2-7; D unresolved. The CDR3 consists of 12 residues. Per the germline V gene, CDR1 is SGHDT and CDR2 is YYEEEE. V was trimmed by 5 bases and J by 3 bases, leaving 9 bases between them. The CDR3 DNA sequence: TGTGCCAGCAGAGGAGCCGACTACGAGCAGTACTTC. Amino acid sequence: CASRGADYEQYF.

The chain couples TRBV7-2 to TRBJ2-2, with 9 positions matching TRBD2. Looked up from germline, CDR1 is SGHTA and CDR2 is FQGNSA. V gave up 5 bases and J gave up 4 bases; unmatched junction bases: 11. The CDR3 extends over 17 amino acids. DNA of the CDR3: TGTGCCAGCAGCCCCACCGTAGCGGGGGCGGTCACCGGGGAGCTGTTTTTT. Encoded protein: CASSPTVAGAVTGELFF.

This clone was seen once. Different DNA sequences within this sample yield the same CDR3. The chain combines TRBV5-1 with TRBJ2-3; D not resolved. Germline CDR1 and CDR2: SGHRS and YFSETQ. V lost 4 bases and J 3 bases, leaving 6 bases between the germline ends. The CDR3 totals 12 residues. The chain's CDR3 is CASSLSTDTQYF. The CDR3 coding sequence is TGCGCCAGCAGCCTCTCGACAGATACGCAGTATTTT.

This sequence joins TRBV19 and TRBJ1-4; no reliable D call. The CDR3 loop spans 14 amino acids. Trimming pared 5 bases from V and 5 bases from J, leaving 12 bases between. Germline CDR1 and CDR2: LNHDA and SQIVND (reference sequence). The CDR3 spells CASSPPDLNEKLFF. CDR3 sequence (DNA): TGTGCCAGTAGTCCTCCGGATCTAAATGAAAAACTGTTTTTT.

The V gene is TRBV27, the J gene TRBJ2-1, with a tentative D call TRBD2 (7 bases). CDR1 is MNHEY, CDR2 SMNVEV, per germline (reference sequence). The V end was cut by 5 bases, the J end by 6 bases, with 20 bases between. The CDR3 is 16 residues long. The CDR3 bases are TGTGCCAGCAGTCCTTTGGGGGGGCTAGCTAGCAATGAGCAGTTCTTC. Its protein product is CASSPLGGLASNEQFF.

CDR3 sequence (DNA): TGTGCCTCGGTGGGCAATGAGCAGTTCTTC. It encodes CASVGNEQFF. The V and J genes are TRBV30 and TRBJ2-1; D not certain. Trimming stripped 7 bases from V and 6 bases from J, with 7 bases between. From germline, CDR1 is GTSNPN and CDR2 SVGIG (reference sequence). The CDR3 extends over 10 amino acids.